Included here is one T cell receptor (beta chain) sequence, with context. The antigen is unknown. V was clipped by 3 bases and J by 2 bases, with 12 bases between them. This CDR3 is 15 amino acids long. The germline V gene encodes CDR1 SGHRS and CDR2 YFSETQ. Both 60 Vbeta primers and 13 Jbeta primers went into the PCR. Some clones are missing from TCRdb's copy, which holds only in-frame ones; the method was immunoSEQ multiplex PCR. Here the sample spans about 150,000 clones, approximately 84% being singletons. The data were obtained in a study of cytomegalovirus exposure and HLA in healthy donors. Study in general: Of the donors genotyped, about 410 in all, about 82% fell in the Caucasian-associated ancestry cluster. Study findings and constraints: CMV antigen specificity was confirmed in vitro for a few CMV-associated chains. About 87% or about 30% of the time was how often most TCR beta V segments were productive, according to an earlier analysis. Some V segments, TRBV6-2 and TRBV6-3 among them, were indistinguishable and were therefore excluded.

The V gene is TRBV5-1, the J gene TRBJ1-5, with D tentatively TRBD1 (5 bases). The sample consisted of PBMCs. The receptor's source is a male donor in good health and CMV-seropositive. CDR3 bases: TGCGCCAGCAGCTGGGGGGGGGAGGGCAATCAGCCCCAGCATTTT. This encodes CASSWGGEGNQPQHF.